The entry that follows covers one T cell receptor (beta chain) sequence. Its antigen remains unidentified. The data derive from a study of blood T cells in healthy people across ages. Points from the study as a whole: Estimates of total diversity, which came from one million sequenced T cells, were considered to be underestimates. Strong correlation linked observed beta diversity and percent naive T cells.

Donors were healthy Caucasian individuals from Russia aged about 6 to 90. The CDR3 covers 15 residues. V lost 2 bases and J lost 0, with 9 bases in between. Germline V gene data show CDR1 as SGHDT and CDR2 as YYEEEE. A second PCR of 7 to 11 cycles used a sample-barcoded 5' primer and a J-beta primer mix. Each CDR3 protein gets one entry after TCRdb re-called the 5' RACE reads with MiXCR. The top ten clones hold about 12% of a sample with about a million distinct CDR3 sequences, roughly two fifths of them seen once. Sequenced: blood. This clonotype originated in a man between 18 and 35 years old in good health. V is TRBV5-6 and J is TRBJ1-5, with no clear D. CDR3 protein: CASSFAGSSNQPQHF. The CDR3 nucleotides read TGTGCCAGCAGCTTCGCGGGTTCTAGCAATCAGCCCCAGCATTTT.